One T cell receptor beta chain is described in this entry. The data were taken from a study of shared clonotypes between healthy human individuals. Some clones are missing from TCRdb's copy, which holds only in-frame ones; the method was immunoSEQ multiplex PCR. The sample gives more than 2,000,000 clones, more than 80% of which show up once; over 0.12% is in the top ten. Germline V gene data show CDR1 as MGHRA and CDR2 as YSYEKL. The CDR3 runs to 16 residues. Trimming stripped 2 bases from V and 0 bases from J, with 13 bases between. This receptor was identified in a young man in good health. Sequenced input: naive CD4+ T cells sorted from blood. As for subset: CD45RA+ positively selected. The chain has TRBV4-1 and TRBJ1-1; D unclear. CDR3 coding DNA: TGCGCCAGCAGCCAACCAGGATGGGTGATGAACACTGAAGCTTTCTTT. Its protein is CASSQPGWVMNTEAFF.